The 27 T cell receptor beta chains below were found in one sample sequenced in a study of blood T cell repertoires in COVID-19. Method: immunoSEQ multiplex PCR; TCRdb's copy keeps in-frame clones and lacks some. The sample contains 89,000 or so clones, 85% of which appear only once. Sequenced material: peripheral blood. These receptor sequences come from a man older than 75 with acute or convalescent COVID-19.

The V gene is TRBV5-6, the J gene TRBJ1-4; the D is unclear. This CDR3 spans 16 amino acids. The V gene lost 4 bases and the J gene lost 1 base, with 14 bases spanning the gap. The germline CDR1 and CDR2 sequences are SGHDT and YYEEEE. For the CDR3, the DNA is TGTGCCAGCAGCCCGGTGGCAGGAGGAACTAATGAAAAACTGTTTTTT. It is translated as CASSPVAGGTNEKLFF.

The CDR3 region has the DNA TGTGCCAGCACCCCCCCCGGGAAGGGCACTGAAGCTTTCTTT. This encodes CASTPPGKGTEAFF. The rearrangement links TRBV28 to TRBJ1-1; D gene ambiguous. Trimming shortened V by 7 bases and J by 4 bases, and 16 bases separated the two germline ends. Per germline, CDR1 MDHEN and CDR2 SYDVKM. The CDR3 has 14 amino acids.

The chain recombines TRBV19 with TRBJ1-2; TRBD1 aligns across 8 bases. V lost 3 bases to trimming and J lost 3 bases; unmatched junction nucleotides: 3. The CDR3 has 14 amino acids. Germline CDR1 and CDR2: LNHDA and SQIVND (reference sequence). This chain's CDR3 is CASSITGGDYGYTF. CDR3 coding DNA: TGTGCCAGTAGTATTACAGGGGGTGACTATGGCTACACCTTC.

The chain is built from TRBV24-1 and TRBJ1-3; D call uncertain. The CDR3 consists of 17 residues. CDR1 is KGHDR and CDR2 is SFDVKD in the germline V gene. Trimming took 3 bases from V and 0 from J, leaving 14 bases between them. CDR3 nucleotide sequence: TGTGCCACCAGTGATCCCACGACACCCGGCTCTGGAAACACCATATATTTT. This gives the protein CATSDPTTPGSGNTIYF.

The chain is built from TRBV5-4 and TRBJ2-3; D is possibly TRBD1 (7 bases). Between the trimmed V and J ends, which lost 4 bases and 2 bases, there was a span of 17 bases. CDR3 length: 16 amino acids. From germline, CDR1 is SGHNT and CDR2 YYREEE (reference sequence). Written as DNA, the CDR3 is TGTGCCAGCAGCGGACTACAGGGGACCTACACAGATACGCAGTATTTT. It encodes CASSGLQGTYTDTQYF.

This sequence joins TRBV19 and TRBJ2-1, with D maybe TRBD2 (5 bases). From germline, CDR1 is LNHDA and CDR2 SQIVND (reference sequence). The ends were cut back, 7 bases at V and 5 bases at J, with 15 bases in the middle. The CDR3 spans 14 residues. DNA of the CDR3: TGTGCCAGTAATTGGCGGGTCCCAAACAATGAGCAGTTCTTC. Amino acids: CASNWRVPNNEQFF.

This clone was counted many times. CDR3 in amino acids: CAWSEEGYEQYF. CDR3 DNA: TGTGCCTGGAGTGAAGAGGGCTACGAGCAGTACTTC. The rearrangement links TRBV30 to TRBJ2-7, with TRBD2 as a possible D gene (5 bases). The germline gives CDR1 GTSNPN, CDR2 SVGIG (reference sequence). The V gene lost 1 base and the J gene lost 3 bases, with 7 bases spanning the gap. This CDR3 region has 12 residues.

The chain carries TRBV6-5 and TRBJ2-3, with TRBD2 matching over 14 bases. Germline values: CDR1 MNHEY, CDR2 SVGAGI. The CDR3 extends over 14 amino acids. V shed 8 bases, J shed 6 bases, and the junction held 4 bases outside the gene matches. The CDR3 DNA follows: TGTGCCAGCCAGGGACTAGCGGGAGATGATACGCAGTATTTT. Translation gives CASQGLAGDDTQYF.

The gene calls are TRBV19 and TRBJ2-4; 10 nucleotides agree with TRBD2. J was trimmed by 2 bases and V by 1 base; bases with no gene match: 17. Germline V gives CDR1 LNHDA, CDR2 SQIVND (reference sequence). The CDR3 is made up of 21 amino acids. The CDR3 loop reads CASSIGSLGAGGTGSKNIQYF. The DNA of the CDR3 is TGTGCCAGTAGTATAGGATCGTTAGGAGCGGGAGGGACCGGGTCCAAAAACATTCAGTACTTC.

The chain has TRBV30 and TRBJ1-4, with 7 bases identical to TRBD1. This CDR3 region has 14 residues. V trimming: 7 bases; J trimming: 8 bases; junction bases outside the gene matches: 13. In germline, CDR1 is GTSNPN, CDR2 SVGIG (reference sequence). The DNA for the CDR3 is TGTGCCTCCACTCCCTCAGGGGGTGGGGAAAAACTGTTTTTT. It translates to CASTPSGGGEKLFF.

In its sample, this clone was seen a few times. This rearrangement joins TRBV19 to TRBJ1-2; D call uncertain. There are 13 residues in the CDR3. Germline assignment: CDR1 LNHDA and CDR2 SQIVND (reference sequence). V was trimmed by 3 bases and J by 4 bases, leaving 9 bases between them. The chain's CDR3 is CASSIPGPYGYTF. The CDR3 nucleotides read TGTGCCAGTAGTATCCCAGGCCCCTATGGCTACACCTTC.

This chain connects TRBV15 to TRBJ1-2; D possibly corresponds to TRBD1 (5 bases). The CDR3 is 15 amino acids. The germline V and J ends were trimmed by 1 base and 1 base, with 10 bases remaining between them. Germline V CDR1 and CDR2: LNHNV, YYDKDF (reference sequence). CDR3 sequence: CATSRGLGGNYGYTF. The CDR3 bases are TGTGCCACCAGCAGAGGCCTGGGGGGTAACTATGGCTACACCTTC.

The V and J genes are TRBV27 and TRBJ1-2; D is unclear. Trimming cost V 2 bases and J 7 bases, with 14 bases left between them. Germline V CDR1 and CDR2: MNHEY, SMNVEV (reference sequence). This CDR3 contains 14 residues. The CDR3 DNA is TGTGCCAGCAGTTTAAGGTTCGGGGATAGTGGCTACACCTTC. Protein: CASSLRFGDSGYTF.

With respect to this clone: This specimen includes other DNA sequences encoding the same CDR3. Written as DNA, the CDR3 is TGTGCCACCAGCAGAGATCGCCGAGTCTCTGGAAACACCATATATTTT. Translating gives CATSRDRRVSGNTIYF. The chain is built from TRBV15 and TRBJ1-3; D unclear. CDR1 and CDR2 from the germline V gene are LNHNV and YYDKDF (reference sequence). The CDR3 runs 16 residues. Trimming removed 0 bases from V and 0 bases from J, with 9 bases in between.

The genes are TRBV5-6 and TRBJ2-7, with 7 bases that match TRBD2. The length of the CDR3 is 14 residues. From germline, CDR1 is SGHDT and CDR2 YYEEEE. The junction had 7 bases not matched to a gene; V was cut back by 1 base and J by 6 bases. CDR3 in DNA: TGTGCCAGCAGCTTGACAGCGGGGACGGGCGAGCAGTACTTC. It codes for CASSLTAGTGEQYF.

This CDR3 reads CATSPGQNQETQYF. Here the CDR3 DNA reads TGTGCCACCAGTCCGGGACAGAACCAAGAGACCCAGTACTTC. The chain is built from TRBV24-1 and TRBJ2-5; 7 nucleotides align to TRBD1. The CDR3 runs 14 residues. Germline CDR1 KGHDR, CDR2 SFDVKD. Trimming removed 6 bases from V and 0 bases from J; junction bases left unmatched: 3.

This chain joins TRBV7-3 and TRBJ2-1; 11 bases are a match to TRBD2. The CDR3 is 18 residues long. The V and J ends lost 2 bases and 3 bases, in that order; junction bases with no gene match: 9. The V gene's germline CDR1 is SGHTA and CDR2 FQGTGA. CDR3 DNA: TGTGCCAGCAGCTTAGAAGGGACTAGCGGCAGGTACTACAATGAGCAGTTCTTC. It translates to CASSLEGTSGRYYNEQFF.

V gene TRBV7-9 combines with J gene TRBJ2-1; D is perhaps TRBD2 (6 bases). V lost 4 bases and J lost 2, with 24 bases in between. CDR1 and CDR2 from the germline V gene are SEHNR and FQNEAQ (reference sequence). The CDR3 spans 19 residues. CDR3 loop: CASSWNGGLGRNTYNEQFF. The CDR3 DNA follows: TGTGCCAGCAGCTGGAATGGGGGACTTGGCAGAAACACCTACAATGAGCAGTTCTTC.

The CDR3 region is CASSLGAGKGYEQYF. The DNA of the CDR3 is TGTGCCAGCAGCTTAGGGGCAGGGAAAGGATACGAGCAGTACTTC. V gene TRBV11-3 combines with J gene TRBJ2-7; tentative D call: TRBD1 (5 bases). Germline V gives CDR1 SGHNT, CDR2 YENEEA. The length of the CDR3 is 15 residues. Trimming took 1 base from V and 4 from J, leaving 14 bases between them.

The gene calls are TRBV19 and TRBJ1-3, with unresolved D. Trimming removed 1 base at V and 0 bases at J, with 10 bases between. CDR3 length equals 16 residues. Germline V gives CDR1 LNHDA, CDR2 SQIVND (reference sequence). CDR3 residues: CASSIGGTSSGNTIYF. The CDR3 DNA follows: TGTGCCAGTAGTATAGGCGGTACCTCCTCTGGAAACACCATATATTTT. Combining the CDR3 with reference TRBV19 and TRBJ1-3 gives the whole variable domain DGGITQSPKYLFRKEGQNVTLSCEQNLNHDAMYWYRQDPGQGLRLIYYSQIVNDFQKGDIAEGYSVSREKKESFPLTVTSAQKNPTAFYLCASSIGGTSSGNTIYFGEGSWLTVV.

This chain links TRBV11-3 with TRBJ2-2; TRBD2 matches at 11 bases. Trimming removed 6 bases from V and 7 bases from J; junction bases left unmatched: 10. The germline V gene encodes CDR1 SGHNT and CDR2 YENEEA. The CDR3 is made up of 16 amino acids. CDR3 coding DNA: TGTGCCAGCAGAAAAGATAGCGGGAGGGCCGGCGGGGAGCTGTTTTTT. This sequence encodes CASRKDSGRAGGELFF.

The chain joins TRBV6-5 to TRBJ1-2; unclear D gene. The germline V and J ends were trimmed by 5 bases and 4 bases, with 11 bases remaining between them. The germline V gene has CDR1 MNHEY and CDR2 SVGAGI. The length of the CDR3 is 13 residues. The CDR3 is CASSPSGRYGYTF. CDR3 bases: TGTGCCAGCAGTCCCAGTGGGCGCTATGGCTACACCTTC.

V is TRBV28 and J is TRBJ2-1; 11 positions agree with TRBD2. The germline CDR1 and CDR2 sequences are MDHEN and SYDVKM. V dropped 5 bases and J dropped 2; count of bases not matched to a gene: 2. This CDR3 is built from 15 residues. The CDR3 nucleotides are TGTGCCAGCAGTCTGGGACTAGCGGCCTACAATGAGCAGTTCTTC. This codes for CASSLGLAAYNEQFF.

This chain connects TRBV9 to TRBJ1-1, with 8 bases matching TRBD1. V lost 4 bases, J lost 7 bases, and 9 bases stayed unmatched. Germline V lookup: CDR1 SGDLS, CDR2 YYNGEE. This CDR3 contains 14 residues. Here the CDR3 reads CASSTPGQGVEAFF. The CDR3 region has the DNA TGTGCCAGCAGCACACCCGGACAGGGAGTTGAAGCTTTCTTT.

This chain uses TRBV28 with TRBJ1-1, with a tentative D call TRBD1 (6 bases). The germline V gene has CDR1 MDHEN and CDR2 SYDVKM. The V gene lost 3 bases and the J gene lost 6 bases, with 14 bases spanning the gap. This CDR3 region has 14 residues. The CDR3 coding sequence is TGTGCCAGCAGTTTTCAGGGGTATATCGCTGAAGCTTTCTTT. It translates to CASSFQGYIAEAFF.

This chain joins TRBV4-3 and TRBJ2-7, with a tentative D call TRBD1 (5 bases). This CDR3 contains 16 residues. The germline gives CDR1 LGHNA, CDR2 YSLEER. Deletions cut 0 bases from V and 2 bases from J, with 14 bases between. CDR3 amino acids: CASSQDSGQGAYEQYF. The DNA for the CDR3 is TGCGCCAGCAGCCAAGATTCCGGGCAGGGTGCCTACGAGCAGTACTTC.

The CDR3 protein is CASSRLAGGVYNEQFF. CDR3 DNA sequence: TGTGCCAGCAGCCGACTAGCGGGGGGGGTCTACAATGAGCAGTTCTTC. V gene TRBV11-1 combines with J gene TRBJ2-1, with 14 nucleotides matching TRBD2. J was trimmed by 3 bases and V by 5 bases; bases with no gene match: 3. This CDR3 has 16 amino acids. The germline gives CDR1 SGHAT, CDR2 FQDESV (reference sequence).